This TCR beta chain was documented in a study of T cells in women clearing cervical HPV infection. Overall study: Cases' blood sampling followed lesion detection by median approximately 150 days (90 to 200).

Overall study results and limits: Cases carried less TRBV6-7 than controls: 0.11% versus 0.16%. CIN3+ cases had significantly higher TCR richness than controls; evenness did not differ.

CDR3 length equals 12 residues. The V gene's germline CDR1 is SGHVS and CDR2 FNYEAQ. V lost 4 bases to trimming and J lost 0 bases, with 4 bases between them. Repertoires were generated with immunoSEQ multiplex PCR, while TCRdb's copy carries only in-frame clones and drops some. The sample features some 33,000 clones, with about 4.5% in its top ten. Note on this clone: Its antigen remains unknown. The sequence runs out 3 residues before the end of the CDR3; the remainder is reconstructed from the germline J gene.

The TCR was taken from a woman aged 18 to 75 with a cervical HPV16 infection that either progressed to CIN3+ or cleared (not recorded which). This sequence joins TRBV7-6 and TRBJ2-7; D remains unclear. The sample consisted of blood buffy coat. The CDR3 here is CASSSSSYEQYF. The CDR3 bases that were read are TGTGCCAGCAGCTCCTCCTCCTACGAG. The full variable domain, its missing parts supplied by reference TRBV7-6 and TRBJ2-7, is GAGVSQSPRYKVTKRGQDVALRCDPISGHVSLYWYRQALGQGPEFLTYFNYEAQQDKSGLPNDRFSAERPEGSISTLTIQRTEQRDSAMYRCASSSSSYEQYFGPGTRLTVT.